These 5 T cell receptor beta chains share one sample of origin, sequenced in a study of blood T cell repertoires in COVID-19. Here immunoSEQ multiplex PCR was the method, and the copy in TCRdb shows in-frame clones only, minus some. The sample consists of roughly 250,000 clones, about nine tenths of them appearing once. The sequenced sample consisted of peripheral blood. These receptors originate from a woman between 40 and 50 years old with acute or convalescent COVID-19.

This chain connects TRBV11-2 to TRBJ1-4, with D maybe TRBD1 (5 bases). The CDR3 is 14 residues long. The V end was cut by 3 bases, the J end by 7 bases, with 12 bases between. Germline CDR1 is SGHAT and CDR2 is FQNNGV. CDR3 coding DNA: TGTGCCAGCAGCTTTGGCAGGGAGGGTGAAAAACTGTTTTTT. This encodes CASSFGREGEKLFF.

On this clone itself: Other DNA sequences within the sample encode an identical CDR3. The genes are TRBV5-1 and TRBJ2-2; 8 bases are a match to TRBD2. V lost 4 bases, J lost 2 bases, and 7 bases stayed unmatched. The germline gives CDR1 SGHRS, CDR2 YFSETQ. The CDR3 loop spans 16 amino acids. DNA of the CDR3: TGCGCCAGCAGCACCCTAGCGGGTGGAAACACCGGGGAGCTGTTTTTT. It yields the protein CASSTLAGGNTGELFF. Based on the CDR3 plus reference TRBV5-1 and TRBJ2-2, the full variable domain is KAGVTQTPRYLIKTRGQQVTLSCSPISGHRSVSWYQQTPGQGLQFLFEYFSETQRNKGNFPGRFSGRQFSNSRSEMNVSTLELGDSALYLCASSTLAGGNTGELFFGEGSRLTVL.

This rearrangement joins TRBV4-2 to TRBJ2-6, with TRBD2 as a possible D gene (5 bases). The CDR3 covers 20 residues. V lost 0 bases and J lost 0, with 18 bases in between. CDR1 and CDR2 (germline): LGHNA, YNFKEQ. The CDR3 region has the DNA TGTGCCAGCAGCCAAGATTTTCGGGCGGGCGCTAGCTCTGGGGCCAACGTCCTGACTTTC. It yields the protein CASSQDFRAGASSGANVLTF.

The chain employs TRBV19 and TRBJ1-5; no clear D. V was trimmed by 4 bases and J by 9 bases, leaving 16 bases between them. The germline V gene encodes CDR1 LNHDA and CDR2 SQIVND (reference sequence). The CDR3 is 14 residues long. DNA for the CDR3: TGTGCCAGTAGTACCGACTCCTTTCTGGGGCCCCAGCATTTT. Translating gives CASSTDSFLGPQHF.

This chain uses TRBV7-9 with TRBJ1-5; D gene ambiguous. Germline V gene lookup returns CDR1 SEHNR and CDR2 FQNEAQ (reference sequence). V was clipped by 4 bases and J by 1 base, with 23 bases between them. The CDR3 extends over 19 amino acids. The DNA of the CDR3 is TGTGCCAGCAGCTCTACATCGGAGGGTCCTCACGGAAGCAATCAGCCCCAGCATTTT. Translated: CASSSTSEGPHGSNQPQHF.